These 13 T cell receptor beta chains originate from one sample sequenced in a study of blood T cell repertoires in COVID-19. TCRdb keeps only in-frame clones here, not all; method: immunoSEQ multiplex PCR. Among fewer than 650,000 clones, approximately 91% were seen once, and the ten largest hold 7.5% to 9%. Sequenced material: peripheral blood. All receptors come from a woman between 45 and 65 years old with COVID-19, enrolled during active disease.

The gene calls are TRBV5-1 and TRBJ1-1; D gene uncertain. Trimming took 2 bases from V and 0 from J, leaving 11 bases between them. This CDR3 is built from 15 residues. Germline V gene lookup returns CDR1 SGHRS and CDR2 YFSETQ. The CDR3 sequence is CASSFLEGMNTEAFF. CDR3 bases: TGCGCCAGCAGCTTCCTTGAGGGTATGAACACTGAAGCTTTCTTT.

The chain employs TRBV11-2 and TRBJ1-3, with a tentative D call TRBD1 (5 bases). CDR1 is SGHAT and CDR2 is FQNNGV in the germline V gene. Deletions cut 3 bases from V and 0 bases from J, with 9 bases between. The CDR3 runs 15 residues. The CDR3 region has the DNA TGTGCCAGCAGCTTTGACAGAAACTCTGGAAACACCATATATTTT. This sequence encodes CASSFDRNSGNTIYF.

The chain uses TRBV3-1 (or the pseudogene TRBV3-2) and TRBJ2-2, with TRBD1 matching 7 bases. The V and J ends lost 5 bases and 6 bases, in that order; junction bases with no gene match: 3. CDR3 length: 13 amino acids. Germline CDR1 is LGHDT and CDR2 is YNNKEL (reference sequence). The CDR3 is CASSSTGAGELFF. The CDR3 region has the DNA TGTGCCAGCAGCTCCACAGGGGCCGGGGAGCTGTTTTTT.

CDR3 in DNA: TGTGCCAGCTCACCAAGGGCCAGGACAGTTCCGGCTGGCTATGGCTACACCTTC. This codes for CASSPRARTVPAGYGYTF. The rearrangement uses TRBV18 and TRBJ1-2, with a weak D call TRBD1 (6 bases). Trimming shortened V by 2 bases and J by 4 bases, and 23 bases separated the two germline ends. This CDR3 is 18 amino acids long. From germline, CDR1 is KGHSH and CDR2 LQKENI. The entire variable domain, with the rest obtained from reference TRBV18 and TRBJ1-2, is as follows: NAGVMQNPRHLVRRRGQEARLRCSPMKGHSHVYWYRQLPEEGLKFMVYLQKENIIDESGMPKERFSAEFPKEGPSILRIQQVVRGDSAAYFCASSPRARTVPAGYGYTFGSGTRLTVV.

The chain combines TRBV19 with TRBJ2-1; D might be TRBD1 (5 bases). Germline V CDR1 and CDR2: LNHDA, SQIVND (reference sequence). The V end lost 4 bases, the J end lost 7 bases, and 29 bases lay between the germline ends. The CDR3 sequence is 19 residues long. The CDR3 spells CASSRSHWATGGFRNEQFF. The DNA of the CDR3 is TGTGCCAGTAGTAGGTCCCATTGGGCCACAGGTGGTTTTAGGAATGAGCAGTTCTTC.

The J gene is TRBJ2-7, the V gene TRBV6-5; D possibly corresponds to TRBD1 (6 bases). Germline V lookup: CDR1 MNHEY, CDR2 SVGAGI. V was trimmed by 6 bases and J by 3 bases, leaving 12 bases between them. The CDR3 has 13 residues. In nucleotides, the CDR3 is TGTGCCAGCAGCTCAGGGGCTGGCTACGAGCAGTACTTC. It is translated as CASSSGAGYEQYF.

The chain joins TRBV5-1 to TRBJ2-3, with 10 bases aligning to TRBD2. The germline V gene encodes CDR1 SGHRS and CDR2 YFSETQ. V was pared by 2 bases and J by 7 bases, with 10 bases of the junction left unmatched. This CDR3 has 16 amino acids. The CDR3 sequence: CASSFPPSGGLNTQYF. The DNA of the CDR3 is TGCGCCAGCAGCTTCCCTCCTAGCGGGGGCCTCAATACGCAGTATTTT.

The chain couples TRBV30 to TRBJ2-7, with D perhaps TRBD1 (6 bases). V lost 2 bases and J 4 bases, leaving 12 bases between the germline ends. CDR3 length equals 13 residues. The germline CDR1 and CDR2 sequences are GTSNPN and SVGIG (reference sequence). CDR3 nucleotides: TGTGCCTGGAGTCCCGAAGGGGGATACGAGCAGTACTTC. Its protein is CAWSPEGGYEQYF.

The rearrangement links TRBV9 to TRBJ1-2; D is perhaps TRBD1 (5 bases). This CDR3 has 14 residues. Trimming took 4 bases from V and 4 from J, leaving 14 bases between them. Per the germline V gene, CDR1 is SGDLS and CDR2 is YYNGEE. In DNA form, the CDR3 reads TGTGCCAGCAGCTCCAGTGGGGGGGGCTATGGCTACACCTTC. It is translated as CASSSSGGGYGYTF.

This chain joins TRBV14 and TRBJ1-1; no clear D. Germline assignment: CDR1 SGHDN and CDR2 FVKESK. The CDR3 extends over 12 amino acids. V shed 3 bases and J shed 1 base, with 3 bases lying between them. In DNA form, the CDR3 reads TGTGCCAGCAGCCAGGCGAACACTGAAGCTTTCTTT. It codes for CASSQANTEAFF.

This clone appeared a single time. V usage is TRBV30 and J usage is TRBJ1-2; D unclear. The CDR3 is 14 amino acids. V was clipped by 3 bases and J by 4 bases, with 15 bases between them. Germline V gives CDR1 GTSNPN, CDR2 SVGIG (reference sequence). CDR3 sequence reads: CAWREGRTVYGYTF. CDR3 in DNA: TGTGCCTGGAGGGAGGGCAGAACGGTCTATGGCTACACCTTC.

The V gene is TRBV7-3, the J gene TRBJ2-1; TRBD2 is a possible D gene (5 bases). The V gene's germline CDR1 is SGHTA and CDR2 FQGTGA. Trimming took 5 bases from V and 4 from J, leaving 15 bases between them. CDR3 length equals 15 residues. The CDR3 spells CASSTLGVGYNEQFF. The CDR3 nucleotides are TGTGCCAGCAGCACCCTCGGGGTCGGGTACAATGAGCAGTTCTTC.

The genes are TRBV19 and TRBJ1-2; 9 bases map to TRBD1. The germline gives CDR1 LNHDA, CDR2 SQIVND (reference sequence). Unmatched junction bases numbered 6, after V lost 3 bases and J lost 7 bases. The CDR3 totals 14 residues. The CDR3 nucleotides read TGTGCCAGTAGTATCTCACAGGGGGCAGGTGGCTACACCTTC. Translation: CASSISQGAGGYTF.